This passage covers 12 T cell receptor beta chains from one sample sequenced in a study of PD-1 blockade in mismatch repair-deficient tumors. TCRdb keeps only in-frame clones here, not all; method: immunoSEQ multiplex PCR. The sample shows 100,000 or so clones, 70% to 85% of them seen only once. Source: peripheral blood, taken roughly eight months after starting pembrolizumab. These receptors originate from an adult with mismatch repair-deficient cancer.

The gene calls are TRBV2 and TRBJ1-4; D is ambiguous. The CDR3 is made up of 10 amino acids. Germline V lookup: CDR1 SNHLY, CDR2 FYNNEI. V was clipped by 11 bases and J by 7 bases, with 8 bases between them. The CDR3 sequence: CACGVEKLFF. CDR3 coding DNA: TGTGCCTGCGGGGTTGAAAAACTGTTTTTT.

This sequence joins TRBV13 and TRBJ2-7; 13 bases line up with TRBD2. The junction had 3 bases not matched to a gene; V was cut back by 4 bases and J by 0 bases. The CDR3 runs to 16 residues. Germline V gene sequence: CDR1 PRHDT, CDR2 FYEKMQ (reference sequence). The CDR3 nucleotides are TGTGCCAGCAGCTACGGGACTAGCGGGACCTCCTACGAGCAGTACTTC. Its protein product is CASSYGTSGTSYEQYF.

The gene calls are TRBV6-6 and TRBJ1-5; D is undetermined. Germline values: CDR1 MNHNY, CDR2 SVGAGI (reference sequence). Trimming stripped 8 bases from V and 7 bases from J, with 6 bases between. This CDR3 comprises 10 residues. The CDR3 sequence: CASGPQPQHF. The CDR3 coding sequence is TGTGCCAGCGGCCCCCAGCCCCAGCATTTT.

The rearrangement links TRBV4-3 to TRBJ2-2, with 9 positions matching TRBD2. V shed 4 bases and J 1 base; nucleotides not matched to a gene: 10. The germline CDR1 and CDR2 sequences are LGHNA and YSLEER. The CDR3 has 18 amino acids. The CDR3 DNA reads TGCGCCAGCAGCCCCAGATTGGGGACTAGCAGGAACACCGGGGAGCTGTTTTTT. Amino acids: CASSPRLGTSRNTGELFF.

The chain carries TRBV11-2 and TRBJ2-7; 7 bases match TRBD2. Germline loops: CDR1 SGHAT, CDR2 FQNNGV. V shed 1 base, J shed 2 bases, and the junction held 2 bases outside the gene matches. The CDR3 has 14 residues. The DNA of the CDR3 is TGTGCCAGCAGCTTAGCTAGCGGAGCCTACGAGCAGTACTTC. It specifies CASSLASGAYEQYF.

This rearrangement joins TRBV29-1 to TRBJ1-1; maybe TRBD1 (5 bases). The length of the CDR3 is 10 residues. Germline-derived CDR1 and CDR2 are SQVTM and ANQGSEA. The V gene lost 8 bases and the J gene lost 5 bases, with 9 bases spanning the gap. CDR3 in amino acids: CSTGGTEAFF. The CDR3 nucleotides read TGCAGCACTGGGGGAACTGAAGCTTTCTTT.

The CDR3 DNA is TGTGCCAGCAGCTTCGGGGGAAACACCATATATTTT. It codes for CASSFGGNTIYF. The rearrangement joins TRBV7-2 to TRBJ1-3, with unresolved D. The germline V and J ends were trimmed by 3 bases and 4 bases, with 4 bases remaining between them. The germline gives CDR1 SGHTA, CDR2 FQGNSA. This CDR3 is built from 12 residues.

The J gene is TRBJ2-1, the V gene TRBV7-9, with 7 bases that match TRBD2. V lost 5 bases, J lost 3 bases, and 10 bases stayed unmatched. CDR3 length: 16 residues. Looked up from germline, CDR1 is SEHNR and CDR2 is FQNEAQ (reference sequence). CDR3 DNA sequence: TGTGCCAGCAGCGCCCCCTTGCGGGGGAACTACAATGAGCAGTTCTTC. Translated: CASSAPLRGNYNEQFF.

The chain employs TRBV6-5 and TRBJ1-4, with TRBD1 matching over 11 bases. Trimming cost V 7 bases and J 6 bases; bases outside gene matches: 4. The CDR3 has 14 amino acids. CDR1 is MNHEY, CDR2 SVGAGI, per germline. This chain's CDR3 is CASKPGQGDEKLFF. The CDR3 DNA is TGTGCCAGCAAACCGGGACAGGGGGATGAAAAACTGTTTTTT.

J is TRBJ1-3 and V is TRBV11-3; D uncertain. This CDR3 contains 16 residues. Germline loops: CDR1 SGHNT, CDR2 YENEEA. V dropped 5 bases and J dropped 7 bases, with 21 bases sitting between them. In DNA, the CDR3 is TGTGCCAGCAGCAGAGCCGGGGTTGTGTCGGCGAACACCATATATTTT. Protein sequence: CASSRAGVVSANTIYF.

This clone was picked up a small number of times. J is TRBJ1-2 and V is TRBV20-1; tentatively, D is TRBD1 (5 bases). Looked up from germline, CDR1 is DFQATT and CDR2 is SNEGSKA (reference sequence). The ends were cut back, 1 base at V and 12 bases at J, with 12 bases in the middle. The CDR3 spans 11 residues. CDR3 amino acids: CSARGDRANTF. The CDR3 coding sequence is TGCAGTGCTAGAGGGGACCGCGCTAACACCTTC.

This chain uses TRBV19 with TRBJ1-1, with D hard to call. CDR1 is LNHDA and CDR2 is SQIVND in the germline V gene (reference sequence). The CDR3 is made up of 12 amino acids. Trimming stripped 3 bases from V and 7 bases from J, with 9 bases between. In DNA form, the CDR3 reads TGTGCCAGTAGTATCGGGGTTGGTGAAGCTTTCTTT. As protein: CASSIGVGEAFF.